This TCR beta chain was obtained from a study of cytomegalovirus exposure and HLA in healthy donors. PCR involved 60 Vbeta and 13 Jbeta primers. Methods used by the authors: Among the unique TCR beta chains that a later analysis counted, about 81 million in all, 9.5 million to 12 million were shared. Assay: immunoSEQ multiplex PCR; the TCRdb copy retains only in-frame clones and omits some. V, J and clone size were drawn from that table, and D and trimming were deduced from the DNA. The sample contains fewer than 200,000 clones, 80% to 90% of which appear only once. Study outcomes and limitations: A list of approximately 150 TCR beta chains associated with cytomegalovirus was given.

The CDR3 totals 18 residues. V gave up 0 bases and J gave up 2 bases; unmatched junction bases: 8. Germline CDR1 is KGHSH and CDR2 is LQKENI. In regard to this clone: Its target is unknown.

V gene TRBV18 combines with J gene TRBJ2-7; 12 bases are a match to TRBD2. Sequencing was done on a sample of PBMCs. This sequence originates from a woman younger than 35 in good health and CMV-seronegative. CDR3 in DNA: TGTGCCAGCTCACCACCGTATCAGACTAGCGGGAGTCCCTACGAGCAGTACTTC. Protein product: CASSPPYQTSGSPYEQYF. The full variable domain, with the rest looked up from reference TRBV18 and TRBJ2-7, is NAGVMQNPRHLVRRRGQEARLRCSPMKGHSHVYWYRQLPEEGLKFMVYLQKENIIDESGMPKERFSAEFPKEGPSILRIQQVVRGDSAAYFCASSPPYQTSGSPYEQYFGPGTRLTVT.